A selection of T cell receptor beta chains follows, all from one sample in a study of blood T cells in healthy people across ages. TCRdb re-derived calls from the 5' RACE reads in MiXCR, one entry per CDR3 protein. The sample has some 900,000 distinct CDR3 sequences, around 46% seen once. The sequenced material came from blood. The receptors derive from a man aged 25 to 45 in good health. Each CDR3 is given with its conserved first and last residue. D genes are given only for firm matches. Some rows have no size entry. The others give once, few or many, or a class for an expanded clone.

j_call d_call v_call clone_size cdr3_aa cdr3_nt
TRBJ1-2 NA TRBV28 few CASSPPGRAGGYTF TGTGCCAGCAGTCCTCCAGGGAGGGCCGGTGGCTACACCTTC
TRBJ1-5 TRBD1 TRBV2 NA CASRPTGVRQPQHF TGTGCCAGCCGACCCACAGGGGTCCGGCAGCCCCAGCATTTT
TRBJ2-3 TRBD2 TRBV5-1 NA CASSLGQTSGGDLRDTQYF TGCGCCAGCAGCTTGGGTCAGACTAGCGGGGGGGATCTTCGAGATACGCAGTATTTT
TRBJ2-5 TRBD2 TRBV20-1 NA CSARGVAGGLQETQYF TGCAGTGCTAGAGGAGTAGCGGGGGGCCTTCAAGAGACCCAGTACTTC
TRBJ2-1 TRBD2 TRBV20-1 few CSARDLRTSGGANEQFF TGCAGTGCTAGAGATCTCAGGACTAGCGGGGGGGCAAATGAGCAGTTCTTC
TRBJ2-1 TRBD2 TRBV6-6 NA CASSPGLAGAEQFF TGTGCCAGCAGCCCCGGACTAGCCGGGGCGGAGCAGTTCTTC
TRBJ2-3 NA TRBV12-3/TRBV12-4 NA CASSRLTGDTQYF TGTGCCAGCAGCAGACTAACGGGAGATACGCAGTATTTT
TRBJ1-2 TRBD1 TRBV27 once CASSSDRGLRGYTF TGTGCCAGCAGTTCCGACAGGGGGCTGAGGGGCTACACCTTC
TRBJ1-1 NA TRBV29-1 NA CSARPPGNTEAFF TGCAGCGCTCGACCCCCGGGGAACACTGAAGCTTTCTTT
TRBJ2-1 NA TRBV29-1 few CSAVPSGNEQFF TGCAGCGCCGTCCCATCAGGGAATGAGCAGTTCTTC
TRBJ2-1 TRBD2 TRBV4-3 few CASSQAGLVNEQFF TGCGCCAGCAGCCAAGCGGGACTAGTCAATGAGCAGTTCTTC
TRBJ2-3 TRBD1 TRBV6-2/TRBV6-3 many CASSSGQGSTDTQYF TGTGCCAGCAGCTCCGGACAGGGAAGCACAGATACGCAGTATTTT
TRBJ2-4 NA TRBV2 many CASSGQGPTKNIQYF TGTGCCAGCAGTGGGCAGGGACCAACCAAAAACATTCAGTACTTC
TRBJ2-7 NA TRBV10-3 few CAISDGFHYYEQYF TGTGCCATCAGTGATGGGTTCCATTACTACGAGCAGTACTTC
TRBJ2-3 TRBD2 TRBV12-3/TRBV12-4 NA CASSPSGGMDTQYF TGTGCCAGCAGCCCTAGCGGGGGGATGGATACGCAGTATTTT
TRBJ2-3 NA TRBV7-9 once CASSPLTQTTDTQYF TGTGCCAGCAGCCCCTTAACTCAGACCACAGATACGCAGTATTTT
TRBJ2-3 TRBD2 TRBV12-3/TRBV12-4 NA CASSHAGGGTDTQYF TGTGCCAGCAGTCATGCGGGGGGCGGAACAGATACGCAGTATTTT
TRBJ1-5 NA TRBV20-1 NA CSAMRDSNQPQHF TGCAGTGCTATGAGGGATAGCAATCAGCCCCAGCATTTT
TRBJ2-1 TRBD2 TRBV20-1 many CSVRAGGSSYNEQFF TGCAGTGTTAGGGCCGGGGGGAGCTCCTACAATGAGCAGTTCTTC
TRBJ2-1 NA TRBV3-1 few CASSQESLVHEQFF TGTGCCAGCAGCCAAGAGTCCCTAGTTCATGAGCAGTTCTTC
TRBJ2-7 NA TRBV4-2 NA CASSQDILIGGYEQYF TGTGCCAGCAGCCAAGATATATTAATCGGGGGTTACGAGCAGTACTTC
TRBJ2-3 NA TRBV29-1 few CSVGEGGVTDTQYF TGCAGCGTTGGCGAGGGGGGTGTCACAGATACGCAGTATTTT